Listed below are T cell receptor beta chains from one sample, sequenced in a study of T cell responses to AZD1222 COVID-19 vaccine. Data came from immunoSEQ multiplex PCR; TCRdb stores just in-frame clones and leaves some out. Of about 89,000 clones in the sample, about 88% were seen once. Sequencing used peripheral blood, obtained 28 days after the second AZD1222 dose. These receptors originate from an adult who received the AZD1222 COVID-19 vaccine. The CDR3 runs from the conserved cysteine through the conserved F or W. Each record gives: V gene, D gene, J gene, clone size, CDR3 DNA, CDR3 protein. D genes are given only for firm matches. The size of a clone is reported for some rows only, either as once, few or many, or as a class for expanded clones.

v_call: TRBV18; d_call: .; j_call: TRBJ1-3; clone_size: .; cdr3_nt: TGTGCCAGCTCACCACCAAGGTCTGGAAACACCATATATTTT; cdr3_aa: CASSPPRSGNTIYF
v_call: TRBV4-1; d_call: .; j_call: TRBJ1-4; clone_size: .; cdr3_nt: TGCGCCAGCAGCCAAGGGAGGGCAACTAATGAAAAACTGTTTTTT; cdr3_aa: CASSQGRATNEKLFF
v_call: TRBV5-1; d_call: .; j_call: TRBJ1-3; clone_size: .; cdr3_nt: TGCGCCAGCAGCTTGGGGTTGATCTCTGGAAACACCATATATTTT; cdr3_aa: CASSLGLISGNTIYF
v_call: TRBV27; d_call: .; j_call: TRBJ1-6; clone_size: .; cdr3_nt: TGTGCCAGCAGTCCAGACACGACGAATTCACCCCTCCACTTT; cdr3_aa: CASSPDTTNSPLHF
v_call: TRBV27; d_call: .; j_call: TRBJ2-5; clone_size: .; cdr3_nt: TGTGCCAGCAGTGAGTATCTGAGCTTAGGGGAGCAGTACTTC; cdr3_aa: CASSEYLSLGEQYF
v_call: TRBV5-3; d_call: .; j_call: TRBJ1-6; clone_size: .; cdr3_nt: TGTGCCTACTTACAGGGAGGTCAAGAGAGCTCCTATAATTCACCCCTCCACTTT; cdr3_aa: CAYLQGGQESSYNSPLHF
v_call: TRBV30; d_call: .; j_call: TRBJ1-1; clone_size: .; cdr3_nt: TGTGCCTGGAGTAGACAGGTGGCTGAAGCTTTCTTT; cdr3_aa: CAWSRQVAEAFF
v_call: TRBV3-1/TRBV3-2; d_call: TRBD1; j_call: TRBJ1-3; clone_size: .; cdr3_nt: TGTGCCAGCAGCACTAGGACAGGGGGGCACACCATATATTTT; cdr3_aa: CASSTRTGGHTIYF
v_call: TRBV13; d_call: .; j_call: TRBJ1-1; clone_size: .; cdr3_nt: TGTGCCAGCAGCCTCTTAGACGAAGCTTTCTTT; cdr3_aa: CASSLLDEAFF
v_call: TRBV7-6; d_call: TRBD1; j_call: TRBJ1-2; clone_size: .; cdr3_nt: TGTGCCAGCAGCCCAGGGGGGACTGGCTATGGCTACACCTTC; cdr3_aa: CASSPGGTGYGYTF
v_call: TRBV5-8; d_call: .; j_call: TRBJ1-6; clone_size: once; cdr3_nt: TGTGCCAGCAGCTTTAACCCCCCACCCCTCCACTTT; cdr3_aa: CASSFNPPPLHF
v_call: TRBV2; d_call: TRBD2; j_call: TRBJ2-7; clone_size: .; cdr3_nt: TGTGCCAGCAGTGTCTCAGGACTAGCAACCTACGAGCAGTACTTC; cdr3_aa: CASSVSGLATYEQYF
v_call: TRBV9; d_call: TRBD1; j_call: TRBJ2-2; clone_size: .; cdr3_nt: TGTGCCAGCAGCCCTAGGACAGGACACACCGGGGAGCTGTTTTTT; cdr3_aa: CASSPRTGHTGELFF
v_call: TRBV18; d_call: .; j_call: TRBJ1-5; clone_size: .; cdr3_nt: TGTGCCAGCTCACCTCGGCCGGGGGCAGATCAGCCCCAGCATTTT; cdr3_aa: CASSPRPGADQPQHF
v_call: TRBV7-9; d_call: TRBD1; j_call: TRBJ1-1; clone_size: .; cdr3_nt: TGTGCCAGCAGCGACCGGGACAGGGGGCTCATGAACACTGAAGCTTTCTTT; cdr3_aa: CASSDRDRGLMNTEAFF
v_call: TRBV2; d_call: TRBD1; j_call: TRBJ2-3; clone_size: .; cdr3_nt: TGTGCCGGAAGAGGACAGGGCCCGTTTAGTATATTAGATACGCAGTATTTT; cdr3_aa: CAGRGQGPFSILDTQYF
v_call: TRBV7-8; d_call: .; j_call: TRBJ1-3; clone_size: .; cdr3_nt: TGTGCCAGCAGCTTAGCGGGGGGCCGCTACTCTGGAAACACCATATATTTT; cdr3_aa: CASSLAGGRYSGNTIYF
v_call: TRBV11-3; d_call: .; j_call: TRBJ2-5; clone_size: .; cdr3_nt: TGTGCCAGCAGCTTACCTAGACCCGCAGTTTTACAACAAGAGACCCAGTACTTC; cdr3_aa: CASSLPRPAVLQQETQYF
v_call: TRBV7-7; d_call: TRBD2; j_call: TRBJ2-1; clone_size: .; cdr3_nt: TGTGCTAGCAGCTTAGAGGGGGGGACTAGCGCGAATGAGCAGTTCTTC; cdr3_aa: CASSLEGGTSANEQFF
v_call: TRBV2; d_call: .; j_call: TRBJ1-2; clone_size: .; cdr3_nt: TGTGCCAGCAGTAGAACAGGAGCTAACTATGGCTACACCTTC; cdr3_aa: CASSRTGANYGYTF
v_call: TRBV11-1; d_call: .; j_call: TRBJ1-4; clone_size: few; cdr3_nt: TGTGCCAGCAGCTGGGGGGCAGCAACTAATGAAAAACTGTTTTTT; cdr3_aa: CASSWGAATNEKLFF
v_call: TRBV2; d_call: .; j_call: TRBJ1-5; clone_size: .; cdr3_nt: TGTGCCAGCAGTGAACGTGGGTTTGGCAATCAGCCCCAGCATTTT; cdr3_aa: CASSERGFGNQPQHF
v_call: TRBV15; d_call: .; j_call: TRBJ1-1; clone_size: .; cdr3_nt: TGTGCCACCAGCAGGCGTCAAAACACTGAAGCTTTCTTT; cdr3_aa: CATSRRQNTEAFF
v_call: TRBV27; d_call: .; j_call: TRBJ2-1; clone_size: .; cdr3_nt: TGTGCCAGCAGTTTTATGCGGACCTACAATGAGCAGTTCTTC; cdr3_aa: CASSFMRTYNEQFF
v_call: TRBV6-5; d_call: TRBD1; j_call: TRBJ2-5; clone_size: .; cdr3_nt: TGTGCCAGCATTTCGCGGGACAGGGCAACTACCCAGTACTTC; cdr3_aa: CASISRDRATTQYF
v_call: TRBV2; d_call: TRBD1; j_call: TRBJ1-2; clone_size: .; cdr3_nt: TGTGCCAGCAGTGAGGAGACAGGGCTTTTGGGTGGCTACACCTTC; cdr3_aa: CASSEETGLLGGYTF
v_call: TRBV29-1; d_call: .; j_call: TRBJ1-1; clone_size: .; cdr3_nt: TGCAGCGTTTCACCAAAGCTGGTAAACACTGAAGCTTTCTTT; cdr3_aa: CSVSPKLVNTEAFF
v_call: TRBV24-1; d_call: TRBD2; j_call: TRBJ2-1; clone_size: .; cdr3_nt: TGTGCCACCAGTGATCCGAGCGGGGGAATCAATGAGCAGTTCTTC; cdr3_aa: CATSDPSGGINEQFF
v_call: TRBV5-1; d_call: TRBD1; j_call: TRBJ1-1; clone_size: .; cdr3_nt: TGCGCCAGCAGCCAGACAGGGGGATTCACTGAAGCTTTCTTT; cdr3_aa: CASSQTGGFTEAFF
v_call: TRBV28; d_call: .; j_call: TRBJ1-2; clone_size: .; cdr3_nt: TGTGCCAGCGCTTCTCCCCGTCGCCAATATGGCTACACCTTC; cdr3_aa: CASASPRRQYGYTF
v_call: TRBV2; d_call: TRBD1; j_call: TRBJ2-7; clone_size: .; cdr3_nt: TGTGCCAGCAGGAGGACAGGGGGGAACTACGAGCAGTACTTC; cdr3_aa: CASRRTGGNYEQYF
v_call: TRBV5-4; d_call: .; j_call: TRBJ2-5; clone_size: .; cdr3_nt: TGTGCCAGCAGCCCTGCGGGGTTGCGGCTGGAGACCCAGTACTTC; cdr3_aa: CASSPAGLRLETQYF
v_call: TRBV11-2; d_call: TRBD2; j_call: TRBJ2-5; clone_size: .; cdr3_nt: TGTGCCAGCAGCACCGGGACTAGCGGGGGTGGGAGTCAAGAGACCCAGTACTTC; cdr3_aa: CASSTGTSGGGSQETQYF
v_call: TRBV14; d_call: TRBD2; j_call: TRBJ2-3; clone_size: .; cdr3_nt: TGTGCCAGCAGCCGCGGACTAGCGGGGGTCGGGACAGATACGCAGTATTTT; cdr3_aa: CASSRGLAGVGTDTQYF
v_call: TRBV12-3/TRBV12-4; d_call: .; j_call: TRBJ2-2; clone_size: .; cdr3_nt: TGTGCCAGCAGTCTGATGGTTGCCGGGGAGCTGTTTTTT; cdr3_aa: CASSLMVAGELFF
v_call: TRBV25-1; d_call: .; j_call: TRBJ1-1; clone_size: .; cdr3_nt: TGTGCCAGCAGTGCTCTGGGGGGGTCTGAAGCTTTCTTT; cdr3_aa: CASSALGGSEAFF
v_call: TRBV7-3; d_call: .; j_call: TRBJ1-2; clone_size: .; cdr3_nt: TGTGCCAGCAGCCCCAACGGGCAATGGGGCTATGGCTACACCTTC; cdr3_aa: CASSPNGQWGYGYTF